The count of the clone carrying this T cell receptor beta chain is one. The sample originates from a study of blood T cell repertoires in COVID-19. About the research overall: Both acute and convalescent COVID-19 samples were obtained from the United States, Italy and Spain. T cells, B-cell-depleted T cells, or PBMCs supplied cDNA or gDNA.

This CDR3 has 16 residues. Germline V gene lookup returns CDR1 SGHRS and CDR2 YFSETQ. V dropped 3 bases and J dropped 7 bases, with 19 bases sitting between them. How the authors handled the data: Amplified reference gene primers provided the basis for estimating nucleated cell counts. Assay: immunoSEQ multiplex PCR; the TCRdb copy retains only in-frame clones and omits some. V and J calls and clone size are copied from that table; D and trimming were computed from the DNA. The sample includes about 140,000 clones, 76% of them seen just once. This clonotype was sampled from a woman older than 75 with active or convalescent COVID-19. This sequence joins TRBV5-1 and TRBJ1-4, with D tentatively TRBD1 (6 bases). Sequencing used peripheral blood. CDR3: CASSSNIQGSSEKLFF. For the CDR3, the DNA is TGCGCCAGCAGCTCCAACATACAGGGCTCATCTGAAAAACTGTTTTTT.